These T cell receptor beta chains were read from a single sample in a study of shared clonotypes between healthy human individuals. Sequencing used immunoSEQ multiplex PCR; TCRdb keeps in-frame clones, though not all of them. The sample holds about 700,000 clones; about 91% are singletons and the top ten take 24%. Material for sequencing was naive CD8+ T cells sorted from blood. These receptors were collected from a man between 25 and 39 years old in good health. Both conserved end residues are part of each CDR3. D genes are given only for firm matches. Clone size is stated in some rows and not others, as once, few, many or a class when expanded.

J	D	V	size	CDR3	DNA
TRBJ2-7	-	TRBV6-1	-	CASSEEDRGAFNEQYF	TGTGCCAGCAGTGAAGAGGATCGGGGCGCGTTCAACGAGCAGTACTTC
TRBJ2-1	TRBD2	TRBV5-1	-	CASRLGLANSYNEQFF	TGCGCCAGCAGGCTGGGACTAGCCAACTCCTACAATGAGCAGTTCTTC
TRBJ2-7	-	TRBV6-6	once	CASSYELAPYEQYF	TGTGCCAGCAGTTACGAACTAGCTCCCTACGAGCAGTACTTC
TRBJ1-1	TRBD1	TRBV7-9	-	CASSSTGTGALLGTEAFF	TGTGCCAGCAGCTCCACCGGGACAGGGGCCCTTTTGGGCACTGAAGCTTTCTTT
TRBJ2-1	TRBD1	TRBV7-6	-	CASSLGTGFDNEQFF	TGTGCCAGCAGCTTGGGGACAGGGTTTGACAATGAGCAGTTCTTC
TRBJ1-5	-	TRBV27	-	CASTLPHPRRAGRDNSNQPQHF	TGTGCCAGCACCTTACCCCATCCGCGCAGGGCGGGAAGGGATAATAGCAATCAGCCCCAGCATTTT
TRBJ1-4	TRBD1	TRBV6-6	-	CATGLSEKLFF	TGTGCGACAGGGTTGAGCGAAAAACTGTTTTTT
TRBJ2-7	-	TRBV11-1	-	CASSPHGSAFDEQYF	TGTGCCAGCAGCCCCCACGGGTCAGCGTTCGACGAGCAGTACTTC
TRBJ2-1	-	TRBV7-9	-	CASSPPGPGSYNEQFF	TGTGCCAGCAGCCCGCCGGGGCCGGGGTCCTACAATGAGCAGTTCTTC
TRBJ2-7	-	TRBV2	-	CASSEGMDSLDEQYF	TGTGCCAGCAGTGAAGGTATGGACTCTTTGGACGAGCAGTACTTC
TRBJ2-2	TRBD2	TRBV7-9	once	CASSRGPLAGEADTGELFF	TGTGCCAGCAGCCGCGGTCCCCTAGCGGGAGAGGCGGACACCGGGGAGCTGTTTTTT
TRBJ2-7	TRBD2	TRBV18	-	CASSPMLAGGHYEQYF	TGTGCCAGCTCACCAATGCTAGCGGGAGGTCACTACGAGCAGTACTTC
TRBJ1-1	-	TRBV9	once	CASSVEPGVETEAFF	TGTGCCAGCAGCGTAGAGCCAGGGGTGGAAACTGAAGCTTTCTTT
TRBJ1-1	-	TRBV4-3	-	CASSQDHFTEAFF	TGCGCCAGCAGCCAAGACCACTTCACTGAAGCTTTCTTT
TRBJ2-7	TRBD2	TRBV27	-	CASSKRFGGASYEQYF	TGTGCCAGCAGCAAGCGTTTCGGGGGGGCCTCCTACGAGCAGTACTTC
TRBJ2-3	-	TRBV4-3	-	CASSQDEWDTDITDTQYF	TGCGCCAGCAGCCAAGATGAGTGGGACACGGACATCACAGATACGCAGTATTTT
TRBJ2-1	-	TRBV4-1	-	CASSHRIADTYNEQFF	TGCGCCAGCAGCCACCGGATAGCAGATACCTACAATGAGCAGTTCTTC
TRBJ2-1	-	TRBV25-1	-	CASSEWTSWGYNEQFF	TGTGCCAGCAGTGAATGGACATCTTGGGGCTACAATGAGCAGTTCTTC
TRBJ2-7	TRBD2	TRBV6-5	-	CASSYSRRESSYEQYF	TGTGCCAGCAGTTACTCTCGGCGGGAGAGTTCTTACGAGCAGTACTTC
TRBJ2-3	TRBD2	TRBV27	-	CASSSSSGGITDTQYF	TGTGCCAGCAGTTCAAGTAGCGGGGGGATCACAGATACGCAGTATTTT
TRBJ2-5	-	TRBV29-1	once	CSVVGAAEETQYF	TGCAGCGTTGTCGGGGCGGCAGAAGAGACCCAGTACTTC
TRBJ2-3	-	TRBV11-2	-	CASSFATDTQYF	TGTGCCAGCAGCTTTGCCACAGATACGCAGTATTTT
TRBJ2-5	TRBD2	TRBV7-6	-	CASSYLAGGLETQYF	TGTGCCAGCAGCTACTTAGCGGGAGGGCTGGAGACCCAGTACTTC